Each of the 18 T cell receptor beta chains below was sequenced from the same sample in a study of blood T cells in healthy people across ages. The second PCR ran roughly 7 to 12 cycles with a sample-barcoded 5' primer and J-beta primers. In TCRdb, the 5' RACE reads were re-called with MiXCR into one record per CDR3 protein. This sample yields 700,000 to 850,000 distinct CDR3 sequences, of which roughly 53% are seen a single time; around 40% belongs to the top ten. The sample consisted of blood. These receptors were obtained from a man older than 75 in good health.

This clonotype was recorded at least ten times. The J gene is TRBJ2-7, the V gene TRBV11-2; D call uncertain. The V gene's germline CDR1 is SGHAT and CDR2 FQNNGV. Trimming removed 5 bases from V and 1 base from J, with 9 bases in between. The CDR3 has 13 residues. The CDR3 region has the DNA TGTGCCAGCAGCCCGCCAAATTCCTACGAGCAGTACTTC. It is translated as CASSPPNSYEQYF. The whole variable domain, remainder taken from reference TRBV11-2 and TRBJ2-7, is EAGVAQSPRYKIIEKRQSVAFWCNPISGHATLYWYQQILGQGPKLLIQFQNNGVVDDSQLPKDRFSAERLKGVDSTLKIQPAKLEDSAVYLCASSPPNSYEQYFGPGTRLTVT.

V gene TRBV24-1 combines with J gene TRBJ2-3; tentatively, D is TRBD1 (6 bases). The V end was cut by 4 bases, the J end by 2 bases, with 15 bases between. Germline V gene lookup returns CDR1 KGHDR and CDR2 SFDVKD. The CDR3 totals 16 residues. CDR3 DNA: TGTGCCACCAGTGAGGGGGTCCAGGGGATCACAGATACGCAGTATTTT. Protein sequence: CATSEGVQGITDTQYF.

There are a few counts of this clonotype. CDR3 DNA: TGTGCCACCTCAGGGCCTGGGGCCAACGTCCTGACTTTC. It is translated as CATSGPGANVLTF. V usage is TRBV6-5 and J usage is TRBJ2-6, with D perhaps TRBD1 (5 bases). Trimming took off 10 bases at V and 2 bases at J, with 9 bases between the two ends. CDR1 MNHEY and CDR2 SVGAGI come from the germline V gene. This CDR3 region has 13 residues.

The V and J genes are TRBV27 and TRBJ1-1; 7 positions match TRBD1. V shed 3 bases and J 6 bases; nucleotides not matched to a gene: 7. This CDR3 region has 14 residues. In germline, CDR1 is MNHEY, CDR2 SMNVEV (reference sequence). For the CDR3, the DNA is TGTGCCAGCAGTTTCCAGGGGGGTTACGCTGAAGCTTTCTTT. Amino acid sequence: CASSFQGGYAEAFF.

V gene TRBV6-6 combines with J gene TRBJ2-3; a weak D match, TRBD1 (5 bases). The CDR3 has 17 amino acids. Trimming shortened V by 6 bases and J by 2 bases, and 21 bases separated the two germline ends. Per the germline V gene, CDR1 is MNHNY and CDR2 is SVGAGI (reference sequence). The CDR3 DNA reads as TGTGCCAGCAGAGACCTATCCTGGACAACATTCACAGATACGCAGTATTTT. It translates to CASRDLSWTTFTDTQYF.

The gene calls are TRBV20-1 and TRBJ1-6; TRBD1 is a possible D gene (5 bases). The CDR3 extends over 14 amino acids. The germline V and J ends were trimmed by 5 bases and 10 bases, with 18 bases remaining between them. Germline CDR1 and CDR2: DFQATT and SNEGSKA (reference sequence). The chain's CDR3 is CSARRQGMESPLHF. The CDR3 coding sequence is TGCAGTGCTCGACGGCAGGGTATGGAATCACCCCTCCACTTT.

The genes are TRBV4-1 and TRBJ1-1; 7 bases map to TRBD1. The junction had 12 bases not matched to a gene; V was cut back by 4 bases and J by 4 bases. Germline V gives CDR1 MGHRA, CDR2 YSYEKL. The CDR3 has 16 residues. The CDR3 loop reads CASSRADRDVFTEAFF. As DNA, the CDR3 is TGCGCCAGCAGCCGAGCCGACAGGGATGTTTTCACTGAAGCTTTCTTT.

Concerning this clonotype itself: A read error may explain this, as a much larger clone is one base away. The chain couples TRBV11-2 to TRBJ2-1; D unclear. Germline-derived CDR1 and CDR2 are SGHAT and FQNNGV. This CDR3 comprises 12 residues. CDR3 in DNA: TGTGCCGGCAGCTTAGATCTACTTGAGCAGTTCTTC. Translating it yields CAGSLDLLEQFF.

V is TRBV9 and J is TRBJ2-3, with a weak D call TRBD1 (5 bases). V lost 5 bases, J lost 3 bases, and 19 bases lay in between. Germline assignment: CDR1 SGDLS and CDR2 YYNGEE. The length of the CDR3 is 16 residues. The CDR3 protein is CASSLSRSQGTDTQYF. The CDR3 DNA is TGTGCCAGCAGTTTATCACGGTCGCAGGGAACAGATACGCAGTATTTT.

J is TRBJ1-2 and V is TRBV2; D ambiguous. Germline loops: CDR1 SNHLY, CDR2 FYNNEI. This CDR3 spans 12 amino acids. V lost 6 bases, J lost 8 bases, and 13 bases lay in between. CDR3 nucleotides: TGTGCCAGCAGCAGCGGGGAACCAGGCTACACCTTC. Translation gives CASSSGEPGYTF.

The rearrangement uses TRBV6-1 and TRBJ2-5; the D gene could be TRBD1 or TRBD2 (5 bases each). The V end lost 6 bases, the J end lost 0 bases, and 29 bases lay between the germline ends. This CDR3 contains 20 residues. Germline assignment: CDR1 MNHNS and CDR2 SASEGT. CDR3 nucleotides: TGTGCCAGCAGGCTCTTACCGGGACGGAGAGGACCTGGAAACCAAGAGACCCAGTACTTC. The encoded protein is CASRLLPGRRGPGNQETQYF.

J is TRBJ1-4 and V is TRBV5-1; possible D gene TRBD1, 5 bases. Trimming stripped 0 bases from V and 0 bases from J, with 9 bases between. The CDR3 runs to 16 residues. The germline V gene has CDR1 SGHRS and CDR2 YFSETQ. CDR3 sequence: CASSLEGPATNEKLFF. CDR3 coding DNA: TGCGCCAGCAGCTTGGAGGGACCCGCAACTAATGAAAAACTGTTTTTT.

This chain uses TRBV30 with TRBJ1-1; tentatively, D is TRBD1 (5 bases). V lost 4 bases and J 3 bases, leaving 15 bases between the germline ends. Per the germline V gene, CDR1 is GTSNPN and CDR2 is SVGIG (reference sequence). This CDR3 contains 14 residues. DNA for the CDR3: TGTGCCTGGAAAATCCGAGGGGTGGACACTGAAGCTTTCTTT. This sequence encodes CAWKIRGVDTEAFF.

The chain is built from TRBV25-1 and TRBJ2-7; 9 positions agree with TRBD1. The trim removed 4 bases at V and 3 bases at J, leaving 7 bases unmatched. Per the germline V gene, CDR1 is MGHDK and CDR2 is SYGVNS. The CDR3 covers 15 residues. The CDR3 DNA sequence: TGTGCCAGCAGTGCCCCGGACAGGGGTAGCTACGAGCAGTACTTC. This encodes CASSAPDRGSYEQYF.

The genes are TRBV3-1 and TRBJ2-5; TRBD1 agrees at 8 bases. J was trimmed by 7 bases and V by 4 bases; bases with no gene match: 14. This CDR3 contains 16 residues. Germline assignment: CDR1 LGHDT and CDR2 YNNKEL (reference sequence). The CDR3: CASSPQDTDRVVTQYF. CDR3 bases: TGTGCCAGCAGCCCGCAAGATACGGACAGGGTGGTGACCCAGTACTTC.

This clonotype was seen a handful of times. CDR3 bases: TGCGCCAGCAGCAACCGACAAACGGGGGATGAAAAACTGTTTTTT. The encoded protein is CASSNRQTGDEKLFF. The chain uses TRBV5-1 and TRBJ1-4; D might be TRBD1 (5 bases). Per the germline V gene, CDR1 is SGHRS and CDR2 is YFSETQ. The V end lost 4 bases, the J end lost 6 bases, and 16 bases lay between the germline ends. The CDR3 consists of 15 residues.

A remark on this clonotype: A junction end diverges from the germline sequence, so it may reflect a read error. The chain recombines TRBV6-6 with TRBJ1-5; 9 bases align to TRBD1. This CDR3 is 16 amino acids long. CDR1 is MNHNY, CDR2 SVGAGI, per germline (reference sequence). CDR3 loop: CTSSYSGTGFNQPQHF. The CDR3 DNA reads TGTACCAGCAGTTATTCCGGGACAGGGTTCAATCAGCCCCAGCATTTT.

J is TRBJ2-3 and V is TRBV11-2; D perhaps matches TRBD2 (6 bases). The CDR3 runs 14 residues. V was pared by 6 bases and J by 14 bases, with 24 bases between. Germline assignment: CDR1 SGHAT and CDR2 FQNNGV. This CDR3 reads CASRGPGEWRYAYF. In DNA, the CDR3 is TGTGCCAGCAGGGGACCGGGAGAATGGAGATACGCGTATTTT.